The rows below give T cell receptor beta chains drawn from one sample of a study of T cell repertoires in cytomegalovirus infection. Each CDR3 protein gets one entry after TCRdb re-called the reads with MiXCR. This table has about 130,000 distinct CDR3 sequences, 8.8% appearing once. The source material was PBMCs. Receptor source: a human donor in good health (CMV status not recorded). Some clones in this sample may be carry-over from other donors' samples. Each CDR3 is given with its conserved first and last residue. Fields, in order: V gene, clone size, J gene, D gene, CDR3 DNA, CDR3 protein. D genes are given only for firm matches. Rows may omit the clone size; those that give it use once, few, many or a size class.

v_gene: TRBV3-1
abundance: -
j_gene: TRBJ2-1
d_gene: -
CDR3nt: TGTGCCAGCAGGGGGAATGAGCAGTTCTTC
CDR3aa: CASRGNEQFF

v_gene: TRBV12-5
abundance: few
j_gene: TRBJ2-1
d_gene: -
CDR3nt: TGTGCTAGTGGTTTGGAAGGGCTAAACAATGAGCAGTTCTTC
CDR3aa: CASGLEGLNNEQFF

v_gene: TRBV2
abundance: few
j_gene: TRBJ1-5
d_gene: -
CDR3nt: TGTGCCAGCAAATCGATAGGTCAGCCCCAGCATTTT
CDR3aa: CASKSIGQPQHF

v_gene: TRBV25-1
abundance: few
j_gene: TRBJ2-3
d_gene: -
CDR3nt: TGTGCCAGCAGTGACCAGCCCCCTCCGACAGATACGCAGTATTTT
CDR3aa: CASSDQPPPTDTQYF

v_gene: TRBV29-1
abundance: -
j_gene: TRBJ2-7
d_gene: TRBD1
CDR3nt: TGCAGCGTTGTGGACAGGCCGGGGTCCTACGAGCAGTACTTC
CDR3aa: CSVVDRPGSYEQYF

v_gene: TRBV20-1
abundance: -
j_gene: TRBJ2-3
d_gene: TRBD2
CDR3nt: TGCAGTGCTAGGGTCCCTAGCGGGGGCCTCACAGATACGCAGTATTTT
CDR3aa: CSARVPSGGLTDTQYF

v_gene: TRBV7-9
abundance: many
j_gene: TRBJ2-5
d_gene: -
CDR3nt: TGTGCCAGCAGCCGATCCGGGGGCGGCCAAGAGACCCAGTACTTC
CDR3aa: CASSRSGGGQETQYF

v_gene: TRBV7-8
abundance: many
j_gene: TRBJ2-1
d_gene: -
CDR3nt: TGTGCCAGCAGCTTAGTTTCAAGGGGCAATGAGCAGTTCTTC
CDR3aa: CASSLVSRGNEQFF

v_gene: TRBV12-3/TRBV12-4
abundance: many
j_gene: TRBJ1-5
d_gene: TRBD1
CDR3nt: TGTGCCAGCAGTGTATTACAGGACAGGGGAAATCAGCCCCAGCATTTT
CDR3aa: CASSVLQDRGNQPQHF

v_gene: TRBV20-1
abundance: -
j_gene: TRBJ1-1
d_gene: TRBD1
CDR3nt: TGCAGTGCCCAGTCACAGGGGAGGACTGAAGCTTTCTTT
CDR3aa: CSAQSQGRTEAFF

v_gene: TRBV6-1
abundance: many
j_gene: TRBJ2-1
d_gene: TRBD1
CDR3nt: TGTGCCAGCAGTTCTTCAACAGGGGGGTTTAATGAGCAGTTCTTC
CDR3aa: CASSSSTGGFNEQFF

v_gene: TRBV30
abundance: once
j_gene: TRBJ1-1
d_gene: -
CDR3nt: TGTGCCTGGAGTGCGTGGGACACTGAAGCTTTCTTT
CDR3aa: CAWSAWDTEAFF

v_gene: TRBV29-1
abundance: many
j_gene: TRBJ2-1
d_gene: -
CDR3nt: TGCAGCGTTGAAGGGGACCAGGGGTCAATCCCCTACAATGAGCAGTTCTTC
CDR3aa: CSVEGDQGSIPYNEQFF

v_gene: TRBV5-1
abundance: many
j_gene: TRBJ2-3
d_gene: TRBD2
CDR3nt: TGCGCCACCAAAACTGTTAGCGGGGTCACAGATACGCAGTATTTT
CDR3aa: CATKTVSGVTDTQYF

v_gene: TRBV2
abundance: many
j_gene: TRBJ2-2
d_gene: TRBD2
CDR3nt: TGTGCCAGCCGTCTAGCGGGGATTCAAACCGGGGAGCTGTTTTTT
CDR3aa: CASRLAGIQTGELFF

v_gene: TRBV6-5
abundance: many
j_gene: TRBJ2-6
d_gene: -
CDR3nt: TGTGCCAGCAGCCCTACGGGCCTCGGGGGGCATGGGGCCAACGTCCTGACTTTC
CDR3aa: CASSPTGLGGHGANVLTF

v_gene: TRBV29-1
abundance: -
j_gene: TRBJ2-1
d_gene: TRBD1
CDR3nt: TGCAGCGGGGACAGGGCCAGGGGTGAGCAGTTCTTC
CDR3aa: CSGDRARGEQFF

v_gene: TRBV9
abundance: -
j_gene: TRBJ1-2
d_gene: -
CDR3nt: TGTGCCAGCAGCCGAAGTTCTAACTATGGCTACACCTTC
CDR3aa: CASSRSSNYGYTF

v_gene: TRBV11-2
abundance: many
j_gene: TRBJ2-5
d_gene: -
CDR3nt: TGTGCCAGCAGCACCCCGGGCAGGGGGGTAGAGACCCAGTACTTC
CDR3aa: CASSTPGRGVETQYF

v_gene: TRBV10-3
abundance: few
j_gene: TRBJ2-6
d_gene: TRBD1
CDR3nt: TGTGCCATCAGTGACGTCCCGGGACAGGGGTCGGGGGCCAACGTCCTGACTTTC
CDR3aa: CAISDVPGQGSGANVLTF

v_gene: TRBV28
abundance: -
j_gene: TRBJ2-1
d_gene: TRBD2
CDR3nt: TGTGCCAGCACCGACCCCGGACTAGCTCATGAGCAGTTCTTC
CDR3aa: CASTDPGLAHEQFF

v_gene: TRBV20-1
abundance: -
j_gene: TRBJ2-3
d_gene: -
CDR3nt: TGCAGTGCTAGGGTCGGGACACAAGGCACAGATACGCAGTATTTT
CDR3aa: CSARVGTQGTDTQYF

v_gene: TRBV7-2
abundance: -
j_gene: TRBJ2-7
d_gene: -
CDR3nt: TGTGCCAGCAGCTCCGTACCGGACTTACGTTACGAGCAGTACTTC
CDR3aa: CASSSVPDLRYEQYF

v_gene: TRBV6-5
abundance: many
j_gene: TRBJ2-2
d_gene: TRBD1
CDR3nt: TGTGCCAGCAGACGACAGGGACAGAACACCGGGGAGCTGTTTTTT
CDR3aa: CASRRQGQNTGELFF

v_gene: TRBV6-6
abundance: many
j_gene: TRBJ1-1
d_gene: -
CDR3nt: TGTGCCAGCAGTTACGGGGAGAACACTGAAGCTTTCTTT
CDR3aa: CASSYGENTEAFF

v_gene: TRBV29-1
abundance: -
j_gene: TRBJ2-3
d_gene: -
CDR3nt: TGCAGCGTTTCAGTCATAGATACGCAGTATTTT
CDR3aa: CSVSVIDTQYF

v_gene: TRBV19
abundance: many
j_gene: TRBJ2-7
d_gene: TRBD2
CDR3nt: TGTGCCAGTAGTCCTTTTCTGAGCGGGGGCCCCTCCTACGAGCAGTACTTC
CDR3aa: CASSPFLSGGPSYEQYF

v_gene: TRBV7-9
abundance: many
j_gene: TRBJ2-3
d_gene: -
CDR3nt: TGTGCCAGCAGCTTAGTATCATTGACAGATACGCAGTATTTT
CDR3aa: CASSLVSLTDTQYF

v_gene: TRBV20-1
abundance: few
j_gene: TRBJ2-5
d_gene: -
CDR3nt: TGCAGTATCCTTGTGAAGGAGACCCAGTACTTC
CDR3aa: CSILVKETQYF

v_gene: TRBV20-1
abundance: few
j_gene: TRBJ1-2
d_gene: -
CDR3nt: TGCAGTCGTACAGAAGCGAATGGCTACACCTTC
CDR3aa: CSRTEANGYTF

v_gene: TRBV29-1
abundance: -
j_gene: TRBJ1-2
d_gene: -
CDR3nt: TGCAGCGTGCCACAGGGAATGAGCTATGGCTACACCTTC
CDR3aa: CSVPQGMSYGYTF

v_gene: TRBV19
abundance: few
j_gene: TRBJ1-1
d_gene: -
CDR3nt: TGTGCCAGTAATACCTTGTCTCTCCTGAACACTGAAGCTTTCTTT
CDR3aa: CASNTLSLLNTEAFF

v_gene: TRBV2
abundance: many
j_gene: TRBJ2-2
d_gene: -
CDR3nt: TGTGCCAGCACCACCCTGTCCGGGGAGCTGTTTTTT
CDR3aa: CASTTLSGELFF

v_gene: TRBV28
abundance: -
j_gene: TRBJ1-1
d_gene: -
CDR3nt: TGTGCCAGCAGTTTAGCGCAGGGGATCCCTGAAGCTTTCTTT
CDR3aa: CASSLAQGIPEAFF

v_gene: TRBV20-1
abundance: -
j_gene: TRBJ2-5
d_gene: TRBD2
CDR3nt: TGCAGTGCTAGAGATTCTACTAGCGGACAAGAGACCCAGTACTTC
CDR3aa: CSARDSTSGQETQYF

v_gene: TRBV6-6
abundance: -
j_gene: TRBJ2-2
d_gene: TRBD1
CDR3nt: TGTGCCAGCTCTGGCGGGACAGGGAGATCTGCGAACACCGGGGAGCTGTTTTTT
CDR3aa: CASSGGTGRSANTGELFF

v_gene: TRBV20-1
abundance: few
j_gene: TRBJ1-2
d_gene: -
CDR3nt: TGCAGTGCTAGACCCAGACAAAGCTATGGCTACACCTTC
CDR3aa: CSARPRQSYGYTF

v_gene: TRBV20-1
abundance: -
j_gene: TRBJ2-2
d_gene: -
CDR3nt: TGCAGTGCTAGCTCCCCAGGGGGCGCGGGGGGCACCGGGGAGCTGTTTTTT
CDR3aa: CSASSPGGAGGTGELFF

v_gene: TRBV12-3/TRBV12-4
abundance: many
j_gene: TRBJ2-3
d_gene: TRBD2
CDR3nt: TGTGCCAGCAGTTCCCCGGGGAGGGAAGATACGCAGTATTTT
CDR3aa: CASSSPGREDTQYF

v_gene: TRBV7-2
abundance: many
j_gene: TRBJ2-3
d_gene: -
CDR3nt: TGTGCCAGCAGCCTTCTGGCCGGGTTCGGTACAGATACGCAGTATTTT
CDR3aa: CASSLLAGFGTDTQYF

v_gene: TRBV9
abundance: few
j_gene: TRBJ2-3
d_gene: -
CDR3nt: TGTGCCAGCAGCGTACCCCCAGCGCGGGACACCCTAGATACGCAGTATTTT
CDR3aa: CASSVPPARDTLDTQYF

v_gene: TRBV6-5
abundance: -
j_gene: TRBJ1-2
d_gene: -
CDR3nt: TGTGCCAGCAGTTACTCCTCGGGGCCCTATGGCTACACCTTC
CDR3aa: CASSYSSGPYGYTF

v_gene: TRBV12-3/TRBV12-4
abundance: many
j_gene: TRBJ2-3
d_gene: -
CDR3nt: TGTGCCAGCAGTGTTCGACAGGTCCCGAGGTCAGATACGCAGTATTTT
CDR3aa: CASSVRQVPRSDTQYF

v_gene: TRBV30
abundance: few
j_gene: TRBJ1-2
d_gene: -
CDR3nt: TGTGCCTGGAGCGGCAATGGCTACACCTTC
CDR3aa: CAWSGNGYTF

v_gene: TRBV5-1
abundance: few
j_gene: TRBJ1-1
d_gene: TRBD1
CDR3nt: TGCGCCAGCAGCTTGGAAGGACAGGGGTATTCGAACACTGAAGCTTTCTTT
CDR3aa: CASSLEGQGYSNTEAFF

v_gene: TRBV2
abundance: many
j_gene: TRBJ2-3
d_gene: -
CDR3nt: TGTGCCAGCAGTGAAGCGCTGGGATCAGATACGCAGTATTTT
CDR3aa: CASSEALGSDTQYF

v_gene: TRBV12-5
abundance: many
j_gene: TRBJ1-2
d_gene: -
CDR3nt: TGTGCTAGTGGTTTGGAACCCGGGACGAGAACCACCTTC
CDR3aa: CASGLEPGTRTTF

v_gene: TRBV29-1
abundance: -
j_gene: TRBJ2-7
d_gene: -
CDR3nt: TGCAGCGTCTGGATGGGGGCTGGTTTGGGGGAGCAGTACTTC
CDR3aa: CSVWMGAGLGEQYF

v_gene: TRBV28
abundance: many
j_gene: TRBJ2-5
d_gene: -
CDR3nt: TGTGCCAGCAGTTCTGGGAAGGAGACCCAGTACTTC
CDR3aa: CASSSGKETQYF

v_gene: TRBV7-2
abundance: many
j_gene: TRBJ2-7
d_gene: -
CDR3nt: TGTGCCAGCAGCTTACGACAGAGCTACGAGCAGTACTTC
CDR3aa: CASSLRQSYEQYF

v_gene: TRBV4-1
abundance: few
j_gene: TRBJ2-7
d_gene: TRBD1
CDR3nt: TGCGCCAGCAGCCAAGATCTGGGACAGGAGATCTACGAGCAGTACTTC
CDR3aa: CASSQDLGQEIYEQYF

v_gene: TRBV13
abundance: many
j_gene: TRBJ2-7
d_gene: -
CDR3nt: TGTGCCAGCAGCTTAGGGGGGGATCTTTCCTACGAGCAGTACTTC
CDR3aa: CASSLGGDLSYEQYF

v_gene: TRBV12-3/TRBV12-4
abundance: -
j_gene: TRBJ1-2
d_gene: -
CDR3nt: TGTGCCAGCAGTCCCAACACTTGGGGCTACACCTTC
CDR3aa: CASSPNTWGYTF

v_gene: TRBV4-1
abundance: many
j_gene: TRBJ1-5
d_gene: -
CDR3nt: TGCGCCAGCAGCCAAGAGGGGGGAGTTAACGCGCCCCAGCATTTT
CDR3aa: CASSQEGGVNAPQHF